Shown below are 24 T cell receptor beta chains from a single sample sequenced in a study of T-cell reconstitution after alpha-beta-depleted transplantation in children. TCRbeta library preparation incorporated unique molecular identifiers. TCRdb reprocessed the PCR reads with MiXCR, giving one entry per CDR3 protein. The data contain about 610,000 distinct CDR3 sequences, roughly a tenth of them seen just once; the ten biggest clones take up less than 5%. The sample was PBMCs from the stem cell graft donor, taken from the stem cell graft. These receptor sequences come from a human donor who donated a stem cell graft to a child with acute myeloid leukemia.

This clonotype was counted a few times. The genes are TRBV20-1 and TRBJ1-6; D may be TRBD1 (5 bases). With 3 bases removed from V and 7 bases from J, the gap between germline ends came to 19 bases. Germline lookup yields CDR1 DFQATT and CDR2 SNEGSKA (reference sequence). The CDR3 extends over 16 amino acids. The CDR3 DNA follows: TGCAGTGCTAGGGACACGGCCCTTGCCGTGAATTCACCCCTCCACTTT. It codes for CSARDTALAVNSPLHF.

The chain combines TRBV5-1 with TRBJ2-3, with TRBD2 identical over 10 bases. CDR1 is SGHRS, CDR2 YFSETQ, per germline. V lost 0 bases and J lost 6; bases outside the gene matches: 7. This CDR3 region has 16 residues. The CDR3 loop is CASSLAASGSMDTQYF. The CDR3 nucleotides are TGCGCCAGCAGCTTGGCTGCTAGCGGGAGTATGGATACGCAGTATTTT.

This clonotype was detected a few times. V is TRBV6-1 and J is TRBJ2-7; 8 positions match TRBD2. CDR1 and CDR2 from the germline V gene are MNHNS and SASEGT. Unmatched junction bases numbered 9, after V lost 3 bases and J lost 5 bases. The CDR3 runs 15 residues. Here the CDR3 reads CASSEPSGSKDEQYF. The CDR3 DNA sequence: TGTGCCAGCAGTGAGCCAAGCGGGAGTAAGGACGAGCAGTACTTC.

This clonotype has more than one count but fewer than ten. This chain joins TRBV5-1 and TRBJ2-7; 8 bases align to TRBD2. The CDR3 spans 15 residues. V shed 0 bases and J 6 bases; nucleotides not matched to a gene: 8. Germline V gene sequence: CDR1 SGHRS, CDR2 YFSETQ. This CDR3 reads CASSLGAGDSGEQYF. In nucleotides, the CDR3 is TGCGCCAGCAGCTTGGGAGCGGGAGATTCGGGCGAGCAGTACTTC.

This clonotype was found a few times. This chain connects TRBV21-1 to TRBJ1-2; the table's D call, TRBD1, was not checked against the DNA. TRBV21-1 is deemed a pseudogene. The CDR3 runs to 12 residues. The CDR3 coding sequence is TGTGCCAGCAGCAAAGACAGGGGCGGCTACACCTTC. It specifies CASSKDRGGYTF.

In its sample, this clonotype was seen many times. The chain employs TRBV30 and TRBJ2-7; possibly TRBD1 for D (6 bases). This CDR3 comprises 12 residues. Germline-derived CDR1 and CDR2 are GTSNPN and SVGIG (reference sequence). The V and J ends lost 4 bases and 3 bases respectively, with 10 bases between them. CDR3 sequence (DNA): TGTGCCTGGATTCCGGGACACTACGAGCAGTACTTC. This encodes CAWIPGHYEQYF.

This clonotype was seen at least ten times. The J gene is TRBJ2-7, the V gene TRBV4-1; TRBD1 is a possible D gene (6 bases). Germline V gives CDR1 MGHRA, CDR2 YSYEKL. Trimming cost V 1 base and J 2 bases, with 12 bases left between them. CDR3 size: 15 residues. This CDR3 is CASSQGTEGPYEQYF. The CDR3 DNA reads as TGCGCCAGCAGCCAAGGGACAGAGGGCCCCTACGAGCAGTACTTC.

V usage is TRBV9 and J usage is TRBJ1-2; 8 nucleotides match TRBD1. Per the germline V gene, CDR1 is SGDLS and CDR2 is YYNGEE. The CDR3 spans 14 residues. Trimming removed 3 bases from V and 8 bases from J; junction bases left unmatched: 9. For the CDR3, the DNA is TGTGCCAGCAGCGCCCAGGGGGCTAGTGAGGGCTACACCTTC. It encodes CASSAQGASEGYTF. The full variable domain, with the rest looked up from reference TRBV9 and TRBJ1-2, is DSGVTQTPKHLITATGQRVTLRCSPRSGDLSVYWYQQSLDQGLQFLIQYYNGEERAKGNILERFSAQQFPDLHSELNLSSLELGDSALYFCASSAQGASEGYTFGSGTRLTVV.

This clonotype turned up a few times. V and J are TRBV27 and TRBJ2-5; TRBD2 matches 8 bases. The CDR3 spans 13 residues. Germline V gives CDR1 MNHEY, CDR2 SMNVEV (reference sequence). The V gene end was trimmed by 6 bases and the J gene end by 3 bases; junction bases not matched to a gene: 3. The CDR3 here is CASRPGLEETQYF. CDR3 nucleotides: TGTGCCAGCAGACCGGGACTAGAAGAGACCCAGTACTTC.

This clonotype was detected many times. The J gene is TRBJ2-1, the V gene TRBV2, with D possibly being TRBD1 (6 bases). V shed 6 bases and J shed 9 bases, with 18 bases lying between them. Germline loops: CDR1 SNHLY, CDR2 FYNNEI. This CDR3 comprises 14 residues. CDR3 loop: CASRDQNRVGEQFF. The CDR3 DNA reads TGTGCCAGCAGGGACCAGAACAGGGTTGGTGAGCAGTTCTTC.

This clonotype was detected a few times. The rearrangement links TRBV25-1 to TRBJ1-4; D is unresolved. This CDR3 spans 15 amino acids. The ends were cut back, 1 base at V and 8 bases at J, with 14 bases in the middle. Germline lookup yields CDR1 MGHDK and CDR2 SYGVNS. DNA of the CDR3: TGTGCCAGCAGTGAATCTGGGAGGGCCTTGGAAAAACTGTTTTTT. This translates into CASSESGRALEKLFF.

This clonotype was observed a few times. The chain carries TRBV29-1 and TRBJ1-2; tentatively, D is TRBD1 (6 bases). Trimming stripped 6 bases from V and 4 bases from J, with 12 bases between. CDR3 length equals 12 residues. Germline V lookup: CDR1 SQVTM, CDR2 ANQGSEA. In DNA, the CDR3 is TGCAGCGTCCTCAGGGGAGGCTATGGCTACACCTTC. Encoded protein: CSVLRGGYGYTF.

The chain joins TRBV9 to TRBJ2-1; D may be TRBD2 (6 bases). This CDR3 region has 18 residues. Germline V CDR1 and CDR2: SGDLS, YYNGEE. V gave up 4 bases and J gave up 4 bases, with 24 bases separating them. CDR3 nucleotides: TGTGCCAGCAGCCCAAGACCCTCCGGGACTCCTCCTTACAATGAGCAGTTCTTC. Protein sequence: CASSPRPSGTPPYNEQFF.

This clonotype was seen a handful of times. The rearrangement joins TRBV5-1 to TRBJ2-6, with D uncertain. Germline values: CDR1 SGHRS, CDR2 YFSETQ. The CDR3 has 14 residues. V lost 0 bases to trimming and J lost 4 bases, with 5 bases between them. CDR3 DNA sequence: TGCGCCAGCAGCTTGGGTCGGGGGGCCAACGTCCTGACTTTC. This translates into CASSLGRGANVLTF.

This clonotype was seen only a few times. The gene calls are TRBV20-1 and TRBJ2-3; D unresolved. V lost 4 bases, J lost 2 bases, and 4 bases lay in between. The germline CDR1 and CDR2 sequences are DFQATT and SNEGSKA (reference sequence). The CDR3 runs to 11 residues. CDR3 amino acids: CSAKVTDTQYF. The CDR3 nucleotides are TGCAGTGCTAAGGTCACAGATACGCAGTATTTT.

In DNA, the CDR3 is TGTGCCAGCAGCCTCTACCGGGCCCCGTTTCCCTCCGATACGCAGTATTTT. This codes for CASSLYRAPFPSDTQYF. The V and J genes are TRBV11-2 and TRBJ2-3; no definite D call. CDR1 and CDR2 from the germline V gene are SGHAT and FQNNGV. The CDR3 covers 17 residues. V lost 5 bases and J lost 6, with 24 bases in between.

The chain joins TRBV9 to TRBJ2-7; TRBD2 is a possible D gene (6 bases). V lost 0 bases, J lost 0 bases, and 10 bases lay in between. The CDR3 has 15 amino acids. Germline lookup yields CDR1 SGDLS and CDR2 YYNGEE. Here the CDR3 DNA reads TGTGCCAGCAGCGTAGAAGGTAGCGGCTCCTACGAGCAGTACTTC. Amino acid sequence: CASSVEGSGSYEQYF.

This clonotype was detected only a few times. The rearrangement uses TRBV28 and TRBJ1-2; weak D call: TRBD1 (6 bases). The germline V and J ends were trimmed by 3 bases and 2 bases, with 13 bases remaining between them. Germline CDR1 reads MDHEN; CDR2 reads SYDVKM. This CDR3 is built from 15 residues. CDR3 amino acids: CASSFSGAGNYGYTF. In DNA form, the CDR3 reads TGTGCCAGCAGTTTTTCGGGGGCGGGGAACTATGGCTACACCTTC.

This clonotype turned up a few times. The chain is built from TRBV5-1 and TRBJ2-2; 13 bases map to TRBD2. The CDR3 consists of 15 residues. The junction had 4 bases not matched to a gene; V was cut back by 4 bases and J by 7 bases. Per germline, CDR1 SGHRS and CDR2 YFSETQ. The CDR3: CASSGLAGVIGELFF. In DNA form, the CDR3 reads TGCGCCAGCAGCGGACTAGCGGGAGTTATCGGGGAGCTGTTTTTT.

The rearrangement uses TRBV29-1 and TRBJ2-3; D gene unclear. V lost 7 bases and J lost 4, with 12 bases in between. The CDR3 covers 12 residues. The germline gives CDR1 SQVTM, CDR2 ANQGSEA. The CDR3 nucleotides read TGCAGCGCCCATTCCGGCGCAGATACGCAGTATTTT. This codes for CSAHSGADTQYF.

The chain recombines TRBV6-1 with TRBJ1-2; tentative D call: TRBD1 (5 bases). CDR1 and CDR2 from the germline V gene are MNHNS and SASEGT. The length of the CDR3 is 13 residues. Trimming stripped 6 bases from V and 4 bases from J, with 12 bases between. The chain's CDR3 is CASSLRVGYGYTF. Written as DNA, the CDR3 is TGTGCCAGCAGCCTCAGGGTCGGCTATGGCTACACCTTC.

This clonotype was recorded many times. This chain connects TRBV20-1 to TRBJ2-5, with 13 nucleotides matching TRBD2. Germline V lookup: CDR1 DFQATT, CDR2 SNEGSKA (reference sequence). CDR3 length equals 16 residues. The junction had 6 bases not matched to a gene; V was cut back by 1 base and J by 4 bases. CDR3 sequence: CSARGRTSGSRETQYF. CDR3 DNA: TGCAGTGCTAGAGGTCGGACTAGCGGGAGTAGAGAGACCCAGTACTTC.

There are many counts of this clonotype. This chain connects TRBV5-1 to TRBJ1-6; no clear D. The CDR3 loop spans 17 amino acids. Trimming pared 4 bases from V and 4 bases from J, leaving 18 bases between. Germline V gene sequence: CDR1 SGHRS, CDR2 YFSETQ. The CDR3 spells CASSPSEGGRYNSPLHF. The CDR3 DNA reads TGCGCCAGCAGCCCATCAGAGGGAGGTCGGTATAATTCACCCCTCCACTTT. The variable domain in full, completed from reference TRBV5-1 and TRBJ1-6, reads KAGVTQTPRYLIKTRGQQVTLSCSPISGHRSVSWYQQTPGQGLQFLFEYFSETQRNKGNFPGRFSGRQFSNSRSEMNVSTLELGDSALYLCASSPSEGGRYNSPLHFGNGTRLTVT.

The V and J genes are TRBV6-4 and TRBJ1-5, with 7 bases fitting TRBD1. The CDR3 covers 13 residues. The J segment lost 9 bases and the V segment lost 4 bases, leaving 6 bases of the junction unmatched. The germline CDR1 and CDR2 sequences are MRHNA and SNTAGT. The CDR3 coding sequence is TGTGCCAGCAGTGCTCAGGGGGGCCTGCCCCAGCATTTT. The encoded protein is CASSAQGGLPQHF.